These 14 T cell receptor beta chains originate from one sample sequenced in a study of CD8 T cells in Susac syndrome. Roughly 0.45 to 1 ug RNA was reverse transcribed with random hexamers. TCRdb reanalysed the immunoSEQ multiplex PCR reads using MiXCR and keeps one entry per CDR3 protein. The table records approximately 160,000 distinct CDR3 sequences, roughly nine tenths of them present only once. Sequenced sample: CD4+ T cells from PBMCs. These receptors all come from a human donor in good health.

The J gene is TRBJ2-1, the V gene TRBV3-1, with TRBD2 matching 13 bases. V was clipped by 1 base and J by 12 bases; unmatched bases: 6. The germline CDR1 and CDR2 sequences are LGHDT and YNNKEL (reference sequence). This CDR3 contains 15 residues. CDR3 nucleotides: TGTGCCAGCAGCCAAGCCCGGACTAGCGGGGGAGTGCAGTTCTTC. Residues: CASSQARTSGGVQFF.

This clonotype was picked up a small number of times. This sequence joins TRBV29-1 and TRBJ2-3; D not certain. This CDR3 is 15 amino acids long. Between the trimmed V and J ends, which lost 1 base and 6 bases, there was a span of 17 bases. The V gene's germline CDR1 is SQVTM and CDR2 ANQGSEA. The CDR3 DNA reads TGCAGCGTTGAAGGTGGACGACGTGGGGTGGATACGCAGTATTTT. This gives the protein CSVEGGRRGVDTQYF.

The V gene is TRBV12-3 or TRBV12-4, the J gene TRBJ1-2; D is unclear. Trimming removed 6 bases from V and 10 bases from J, with 18 bases in between. There are 13 residues in the CDR3. The CDR3 DNA is TGTGCCAGCAGCCTCGACCCAGCTATGGACTACACCTTC. Its protein is CASSLDPAMDYTF.

The chain uses TRBV29-1 and TRBJ2-1; TRBD2 matches 14 bases. V was clipped by 6 bases and J by 7 bases; unmatched bases: 8. The CDR3 has 15 amino acids. Per germline, CDR1 SQVTM and CDR2 ANQGSEA. The CDR3 DNA is TGCAGCGTGGATGGGACTAGCGGGGGTATTAATGAGCAGTTCTTC. It encodes CSVDGTSGGINEQFF.

A single count supports this clonotype. The chain carries TRBV3-1 and TRBJ1-6, with D possibly being TRBD1 (6 bases). Germline CDR1 is LGHDT and CDR2 is YNNKEL (reference sequence). CDR3 size: 14 residues. V was shortened by 3 bases and J by 5 bases, with 8 bases between the two germline ends. The CDR3 spells CASSHRQDNSPLHF. The CDR3 DNA reads TGTGCCAGCAGCCACCGACAGGATAATTCACCCCTCCACTTT.

The chain employs TRBV7-2 and TRBJ2-7, with 8 bases aligning to TRBD1. In germline, CDR1 is SGHTA, CDR2 FQGNSA. The junction had 8 bases not matched to a gene; V was cut back by 4 bases and J by 0 bases. The CDR3 sequence is 16 residues long. CDR3 DNA sequence: TGTGCCAGCAGCTACGGGACAGGCCGAAGCTCCTACGAGCAGTACTTC. Residues: CASSYGTGRSSYEQYF.

This chain joins TRBV7-2 and TRBJ2-1; 7 bases fit TRBD1. Trimming removed 5 bases from V and 8 bases from J; junction bases left unmatched: 9. The length of the CDR3 is 14 residues. The V gene's germline CDR1 is SGHTA and CDR2 FQGNSA. Here the CDR3 DNA reads TGTGCCAGCAGCCCCCGGACAGGCAATGATGAGCAGTTCTTC. Translated: CASSPRTGNDEQFF. The variable domain in full, completed from reference TRBV7-2 and TRBJ2-1, reads GAGVSQSPSNKVTEKGKDVELRCDPISGHTALYWYRQSLGQGLEFLIYFQGNSAPDKSGLPSDRFSAERTGGSVSTLTIQRTQQEDSAVYLCASSPRTGNDEQFFGPGTRLTVL.

The J gene is TRBJ1-3, the V gene TRBV5-1; D remains unclear. CDR1 SGHRS and CDR2 YFSETQ come from the germline V gene. The V end was cut by 4 bases, the J end by 1 base, with 6 bases between. CDR3 size: 13 residues. The CDR3 nucleotides read TGCGCCAGCAGCGACGGTTCTGGAAACACCATATATTTT. It encodes CASSDGSGNTIYF.

The chain has TRBV7-9 and TRBJ2-5; 7 nucleotides agree with TRBD1. Germline V lookup: CDR1 SEHNR, CDR2 FQNEAQ (reference sequence). The trim removed 4 bases at V and 4 bases at J, leaving 9 bases unmatched. The CDR3 is 15 residues long. The CDR3 loop reads CASSSTGLFGETQYF. The CDR3 nucleotides are TGTGCCAGCAGCTCGACAGGGTTATTTGGAGAGACCCAGTACTTC.

The chain is built from TRBV7-9 and TRBJ2-5, with D perhaps TRBD2 (5 bases). The ends were cut back, 5 bases at V and 2 bases at J, with 12 bases in the middle. The germline CDR1 and CDR2 sequences are SEHNR and FQNEAQ (reference sequence). The CDR3 length is 14 residues. The CDR3 is CASSGGDLQETQYF. For the CDR3, the DNA is TGTGCCAGCAGCGGAGGAGATCTGCAAGAGACCCAGTACTTC.

The V and J genes are TRBV5-1 and TRBJ1-1; TRBD1 is a possible D gene (5 bases). V gave up 0 bases and J gave up 0 bases, with 12 bases separating them. There are 16 residues in the CDR3. Per the germline V gene, CDR1 is SGHRS and CDR2 is YFSETQ. DNA for the CDR3: TGCGCCAGCAGCTTGGCAGGGTTGGCTATGAACACTGAAGCTTTCTTT. Protein product: CASSLAGLAMNTEAFF.

The chain links TRBV28 to TRBJ2-5; 9 bases align to TRBD2. Germline trimming cut 8 bases from V and 3 bases from J; bases unmatched to any gene: 10. The CDR3 contains 15 residues. Germline V lookup: CDR1 MDHEN, CDR2 SYDVKM. As DNA, the CDR3 is TGTGCCAGCGTCCGCGGGGGGGCCGGCGAAGAGACCCAGTACTTC. Amino acid sequence: CASVRGGAGEETQYF.

V is TRBV14 and J is TRBJ1-1; unclear D gene. Trimming cost V 1 base and J 4 bases, with 7 bases left between them. The CDR3 loop spans 13 amino acids. Germline V CDR1 and CDR2: SGHDN, FVKESK. CDR3 nucleotides: TGTGCCAGCAGCCAAGTTATCGTCACTGAAGCTTTCTTT. Translated: CASSQVIVTEAFF.

V usage is TRBV2 and J usage is TRBJ2-7; TRBD1 agrees at 7 bases. There are 14 residues in the CDR3. V was pared by 6 bases and J by 1 base, with 6 bases of the junction left unmatched. CDR1 is SNHLY and CDR2 is FYNNEI in the germline V gene. In DNA, the CDR3 is TGTGCCAGCAGGAGGGACAGCCCTTCCTACGAGCAGTACTTC. It specifies CASRRDSPSYEQYF.